This paragraph reports one T cell receptor beta chain. The data are from a study of cytomegalovirus exposure and HLA in healthy donors. Whole-study context: The Caucasian-associated ancestry cluster contained about four fifths of the approximately 390 genotyped donors.

The CDR3 contains 17 residues. Germline CDR1 LGHNA, CDR2 YNFKEQ. J was trimmed by 2 bases and V by 1 base; bases with no gene match: 5. Vbeta (60) and Jbeta (13) primers were used in the PCR. Clones were sequenced by immunoSEQ multiplex PCR, and TCRdb holds only the in-frame ones, with some missing. Of roughly 150,000 clones in the sample, about 79% were seen once. Sequencing input: PBMCs. V is TRBV4-2 and J is TRBJ2-1; the match to TRBD2 covers 10 bases. The TCR sequence derives from a male donor in good health and CMV-seronegative. The CDR3 bases are TGTGCCAGCAGCCAAGGGGGACTAGCGCTAACCTACAATGAGCAGTTCTTC. Its protein product is CASSQGGLALTYNEQFF.